This is a list of T cell receptor beta chains from one sample in a study of blood T cell repertoires in COVID-19. Assay: immunoSEQ multiplex PCR; the TCRdb copy retains only in-frame clones and omits some. Among 250,000 to 350,000 clones listed, about 87% were seen once. The sequenced sample consisted of PBMCs or T cells enriched from blood (not recorded which). The receptors originated from a woman between 25 and 40 years old who had recovered from COVID-19. Each CDR3 is given without its conserved first and last residue.

V gene	J gene	CDR3 protein
TRBV7-2	TRBJ2-5	ASSAGGRGSGETQY
TRBV4-2	TRBJ1-4	ASSPHHGINEKLF
TRBV7-2	TRBJ1-2	ASSSSTGPGDGYT
TRBV9	TRBJ2-7	ASSTGQGYEQY
TRBV7-9	TRBJ1-1	ASSLYTEAF
TRBV6-5	TRBJ2-7	ASSTGDYVYEQY
TRBV14	TRBJ1-2	ASASCDSYGYT
TRBV3-1/TRBV3-2	TRBJ2-7	ASSQDEREQY
TRBV13	TRBJ1-1	ASSPEGQKNTEAF
TRBV7-9	TRBJ2-1	ASSLAATSGTQF
TRBV27	TRBJ1-1	ASSDRDRGGTEAF
TRBV19	TRBJ1-2	ASSIGGTNNYGYT
TRBV11-2	TRBJ2-7	ASSLVVLGGVYEQY
TRBV13	TRBJ1-1	ASSLGWTGGTEAF
TRBV9	TRBJ1-4	ASSVSTTNEKLF
TRBV19	TRBJ1-6	ASRPTGEHNSPLH
TRBV7-9	TRBJ1-2	ASSPSGGHGYT
TRBV19	TRBJ1-5	ASVQGPEPQH
TRBV11-1	TRBJ2-7	ASSLEAGATYEQY
TRBV6-5	TRBJ1-1	ASRGAGNTEAF
TRBV5-1	TRBJ1-2	ASSYLNYGYT
TRBV6-5	TRBJ1-2	ASRPRTGGAYT
TRBV4-2	TRBJ1-2	ASSQEVLGTGIYT
TRBV6-5	TRBJ2-7	ASIGTGDSYEQY
TRBV2	TRBJ1-6	ASSDLPPLH
TRBV7-2	TRBJ1-6	ASSAQGINSPLH
TRBV6-2/TRBV6-3	TRBJ1-2	ASSYPTGTYGYT
TRBV4-1	TRBJ1-1	ASSQVGQGFGAF
TRBV2	TRBJ1-2	ASTSWRGYGYT
TRBV6-1	TRBJ1-3	ASSEAWRESGNTIY
TRBV11-1	TRBJ1-2	ASSDGARGPYYT
TRBV7-3	TRBJ1-1	ASSPHGGFFMNTEAF
TRBV30	TRBJ2-7	AWSVASYEQY
TRBV11-1	TRBJ1-2	ASSLRTHYGYT
TRBV15	TRBJ2-5	ATSPGGRETQY
TRBV5-1	TRBJ1-2	ASSRTGTGSTSGYT
TRBV18	TRBJ2-1	ASSQGQGRRSSYNEQF
TRBV19	TRBJ2-7	ASSRTSGYYEQY
TRBV5-1	TRBJ1-2	ASSQDGQGAYGYT
TRBV18	TRBJ1-1	ASSPSQGNTEAF
TRBV7-8	TRBJ1-2	ASSLALDRANYGYT
TRBV6-5	TRBJ2-7	ASSGTSGASYEQY
TRBV24-1	TRBJ2-3	ATSDLDRAPGIDTQY
TRBV14	TRBJ1-4	ASSQLDRRNEKLF
TRBV4-2	TRBJ1-2	ASSQETGENYGYT
TRBV6-5	TRBJ1-4	ASREGFEKLF